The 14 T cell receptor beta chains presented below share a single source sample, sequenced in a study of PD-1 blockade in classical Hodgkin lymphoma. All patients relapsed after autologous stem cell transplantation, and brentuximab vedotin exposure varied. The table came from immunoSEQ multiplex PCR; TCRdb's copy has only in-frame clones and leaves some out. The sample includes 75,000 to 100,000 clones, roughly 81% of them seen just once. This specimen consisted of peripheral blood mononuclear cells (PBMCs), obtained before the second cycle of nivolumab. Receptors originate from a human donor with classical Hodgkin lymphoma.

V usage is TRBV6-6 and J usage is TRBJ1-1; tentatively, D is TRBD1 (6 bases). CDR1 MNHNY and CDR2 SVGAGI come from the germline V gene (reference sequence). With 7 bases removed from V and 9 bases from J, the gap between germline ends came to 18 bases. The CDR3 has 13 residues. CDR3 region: CASTLQRGAQAFF. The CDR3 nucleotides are TGTGCCAGCACCCTACAGCGGGGGGCCCAAGCTTTCTTT.

This chain's CDR3 is CASRQSGGGGNEKLFF. DNA for the CDR3: TGTGCCAGCAGACAAAGTGGGGGAGGGGGAAATGAAAAACTGTTTTTT. The J gene is TRBJ1-4, the V gene TRBV7-2; weak D call: TRBD1 (6 bases). CDR3 length: 16 amino acids. V gave up 6 bases and J gave up 5 bases, with 19 bases separating them. Germline CDR1 is SGHTA and CDR2 is FQGNSA.

This chain's CDR3 is CASSPDSTVRNTIYF. CDR3 nucleotides: TGTGCCAGCAGCCCCGACTCGACAGTGAGAAACACCATATATTTT. The gene calls are TRBV7-6 and TRBJ1-3, with D maybe TRBD1 (5 bases). From germline, CDR1 is SGHVS and CDR2 FNYEAQ. Deletions cut 5 bases from V and 5 bases from J, with 16 bases between. The CDR3 contains 15 residues.

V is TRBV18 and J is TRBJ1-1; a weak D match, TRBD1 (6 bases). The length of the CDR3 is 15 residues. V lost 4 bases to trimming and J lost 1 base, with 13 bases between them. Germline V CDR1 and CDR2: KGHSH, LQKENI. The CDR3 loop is CASSRSGGRNTEAFF. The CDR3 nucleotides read TGTGCCAGCTCACGATCCGGGGGCCGGAACACTGAAGCTTTCTTT.

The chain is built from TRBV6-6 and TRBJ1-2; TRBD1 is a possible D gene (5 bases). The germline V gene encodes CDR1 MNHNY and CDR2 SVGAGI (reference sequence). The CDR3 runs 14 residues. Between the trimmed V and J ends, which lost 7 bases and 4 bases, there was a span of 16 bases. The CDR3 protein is CASTANLDIYGYTF. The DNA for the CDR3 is TGTGCCAGCACCGCGAATTTGGACATCTATGGCTACACCTTC.

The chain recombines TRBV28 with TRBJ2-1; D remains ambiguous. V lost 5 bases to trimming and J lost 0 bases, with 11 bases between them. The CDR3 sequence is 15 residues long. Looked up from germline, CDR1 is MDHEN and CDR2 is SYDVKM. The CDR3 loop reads CASSATLSSYNEQFF. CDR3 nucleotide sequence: TGTGCCAGCAGTGCTACACTAAGCTCCTACAATGAGCAGTTCTTC.

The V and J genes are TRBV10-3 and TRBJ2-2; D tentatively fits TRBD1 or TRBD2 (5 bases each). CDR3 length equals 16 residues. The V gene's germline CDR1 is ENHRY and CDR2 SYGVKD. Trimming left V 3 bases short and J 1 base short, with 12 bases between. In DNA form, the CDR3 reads TGTGCCATCAGTGATCCATTGGGGGTGAACACCGGGGAGCTGTTTTTT. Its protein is CAISDPLGVNTGELFF.

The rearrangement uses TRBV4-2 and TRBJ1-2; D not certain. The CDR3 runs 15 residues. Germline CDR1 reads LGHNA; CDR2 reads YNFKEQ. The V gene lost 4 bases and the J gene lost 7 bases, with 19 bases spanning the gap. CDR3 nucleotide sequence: TGTGCCAGCAGCCTTCCGAGGGTCAGCCTAGGTGGCTACACCTTC. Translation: CASSLPRVSLGGYTF.

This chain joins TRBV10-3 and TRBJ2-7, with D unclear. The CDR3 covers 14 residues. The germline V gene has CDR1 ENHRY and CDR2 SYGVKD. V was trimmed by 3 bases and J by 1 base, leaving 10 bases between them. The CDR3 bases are TGTGCCATCAGTGACGGGTTAGGGTCCTACGAGCAGTACTTC. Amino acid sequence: CAISDGLGSYEQYF.

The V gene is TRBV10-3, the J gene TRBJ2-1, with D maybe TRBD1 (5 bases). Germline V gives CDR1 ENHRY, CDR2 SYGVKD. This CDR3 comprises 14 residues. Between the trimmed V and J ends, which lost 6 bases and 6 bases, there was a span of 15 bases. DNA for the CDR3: TGTGCCATCAGAGGACAAGCTACATTCAATGAGCAGTTCTTC. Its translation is CAIRGQATFNEQFF.

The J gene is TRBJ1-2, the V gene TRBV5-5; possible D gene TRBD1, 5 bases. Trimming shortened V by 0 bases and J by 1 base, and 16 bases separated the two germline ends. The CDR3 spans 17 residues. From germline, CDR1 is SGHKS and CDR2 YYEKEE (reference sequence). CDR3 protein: CASSLGAGIEVNYGYTF. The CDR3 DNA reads TGTGCCAGCAGCTTGGGGGCAGGGATTGAGGTTAACTATGGCTACACCTTC.

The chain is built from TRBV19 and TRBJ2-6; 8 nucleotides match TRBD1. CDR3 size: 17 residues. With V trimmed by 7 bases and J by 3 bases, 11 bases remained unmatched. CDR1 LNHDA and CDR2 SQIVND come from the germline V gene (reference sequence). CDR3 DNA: TGTGCCAGTACCCGGCGGCAGGGGGCGTATGGGGCCAACGTCCTGACTTTC. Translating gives CASTRRQGAYGANVLTF.

CDR3 DNA: TGTGCCAGCAGCGTAGAGAGTAGTCAAGAGACCCAGTACTTC. Its translation is CASSVESSQETQYF. The chain combines TRBV9 with TRBJ2-5; D not resolved. The CDR3 runs 14 residues. Trimming took off 0 bases at V and 2 bases at J, with 8 bases between the two ends. Germline V gene lookup returns CDR1 SGDLS and CDR2 YYNGEE.

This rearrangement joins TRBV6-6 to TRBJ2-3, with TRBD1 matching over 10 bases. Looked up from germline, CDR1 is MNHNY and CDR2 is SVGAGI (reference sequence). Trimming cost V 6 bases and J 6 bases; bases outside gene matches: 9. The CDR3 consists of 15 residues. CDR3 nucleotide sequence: TGTGCCAGCAGCCCAGACAGGGGGCTAAGGGATACGCAGTATTTT. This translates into CASSPDRGLRDTQYF.